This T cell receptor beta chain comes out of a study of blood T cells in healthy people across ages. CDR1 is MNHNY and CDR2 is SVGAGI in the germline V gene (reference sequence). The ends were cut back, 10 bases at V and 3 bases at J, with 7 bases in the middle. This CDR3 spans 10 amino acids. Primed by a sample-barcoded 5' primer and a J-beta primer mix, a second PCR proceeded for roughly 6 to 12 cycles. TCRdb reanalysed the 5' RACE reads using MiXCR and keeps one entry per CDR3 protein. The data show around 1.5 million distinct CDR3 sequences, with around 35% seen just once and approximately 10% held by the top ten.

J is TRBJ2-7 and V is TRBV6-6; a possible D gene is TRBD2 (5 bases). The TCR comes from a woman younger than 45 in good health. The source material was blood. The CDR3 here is CATGDYEQYF. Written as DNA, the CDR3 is TGTGCCACCGGGGACTACGAGCAGTACTTC.